This entry lists 14 T cell receptor beta chains sequenced from one sample in a study of T cells in tuberculosis. Assay used: immunoSEQ multiplex PCR; TCRdb lists only in-frame clones, some missing. The sample yields around 43,000 clones, about 95% seen once. The sequenced material came from PBMCs. The receptors were gathered from a donor aged 10-29 years with latent tuberculosis or without tuberculosis infection.

The V and J genes are TRBV10-1 and TRBJ1-1; TRBD1 matches at 7 bases. The length of the CDR3 is 15 residues. The germline CDR1 and CDR2 sequences are WNHNN and SYGVQD (reference sequence). J gave up 0 bases and V 3 bases, and 4 bases lay outside the gene matches. The CDR3: CASSEGTALNTEAFF. The CDR3 coding sequence is TGCGCCAGCAGTGAAGGGACAGCTTTGAACACTGAAGCTTTCTTT.

CDR3 DNA sequence: TGTGCCAGCAGCCAAATACAGGGGCTGCGTGGCTACACCTTC. Translated: CASSQIQGLRGYTF. This chain joins TRBV28 and TRBJ1-2, with TRBD1 matching over 7 bases. Trimming removed 6 bases from V and 7 bases from J; junction bases left unmatched: 11. In germline, CDR1 is MDHEN, CDR2 SYDVKM. This CDR3 is built from 14 residues.

V gene TRBV18 combines with J gene TRBJ2-7; 8 bases are shared with TRBD2. CDR3 size: 15 residues. The germline V gene encodes CDR1 KGHSH and CDR2 LQKENI. Unmatched junction bases numbered 11, after V lost 6 bases and J lost 4 bases. CDR3 coding DNA: TGTGCCAGCTCCCTCCTTTCCGGGGGGGCGTACGAGCAGTACTTC. Its protein product is CASSLLSGGAYEQYF.

This chain connects TRBV6-1 to TRBJ1-1, with TRBD1 matching over 8 bases. The length of the CDR3 is 14 residues. CDR1 and CDR2 (germline): MNHNS, SASEGT. With 4 bases clipped from V and 1 base from J, the junction kept 2 bases outside the gene matches. DNA for the CDR3: TGTGCCAGCAGTGGGACAGGGACGAACACTGAAGCTTTCTTT. This codes for CASSGTGTNTEAFF.

The rearrangement links TRBV29-1 to TRBJ2-4; maybe TRBD1 (5 bases). There are 15 residues in the CDR3. Trimming took 1 base from V and 0 from J, leaving 10 bases between them. CDR1 SQVTM and CDR2 ANQGSEA come from the germline V gene. The CDR3 protein is CSVEVGAVAKNIQYF. Written as DNA, the CDR3 is TGCAGCGTTGAAGTTGGGGCTGTAGCCAAAAACATTCAGTACTTC.

This chain connects TRBV5-4 to TRBJ1-3; D possibly corresponds to TRBD1 (5 bases). V was cut by 0 bases and J by 1 base, with 11 bases left in between. CDR1 and CDR2 (germline): SGHNT, YYREEE (reference sequence). The CDR3 loop spans 16 amino acids. DNA for the CDR3: TGTGCCAGCAGCTTGGAGGGGATCCTTTCTGGAAACACCATATATTTT. Protein product: CASSLEGILSGNTIYF.

The rearrangement links TRBV19 to TRBJ2-3; D unresolved. CDR1 LNHDA and CDR2 SQIVND come from the germline V gene (reference sequence). The CDR3 is made up of 15 amino acids. V was trimmed by 5 bases and J by 0 bases, leaving 12 bases between them. This CDR3 reads CASSADITSTDTQYF. CDR3 in DNA: TGTGCCAGTAGTGCCGACATAACTAGCACAGATACGCAGTATTTT.

This chain connects TRBV25-1 to TRBJ1-5; D is unresolved. V lost 4 bases to trimming and J lost 5 bases, with 12 bases between them. Germline V gene lookup returns CDR1 MGHDK and CDR2 SYGVNS. The CDR3 spans 14 residues. The DNA of the CDR3 is TGTGCCAGCAGTGTTTTGGTGAGGGATCAGCCCCAGCATTTT. The encoded protein is CASSVLVRDQPQHF.

V and J are TRBV29-1 and TRBJ1-1; D uncertain. CDR3 length: 12 residues. The germline V and J ends were trimmed by 7 bases and 0 bases, with 9 bases remaining between them. CDR1 is SQVTM, CDR2 ANQGSEA, per germline. The CDR3: CSAYVVNTEAFF. CDR3 coding DNA: TGCAGCGCCTATGTTGTGAACACTGAAGCTTTCTTT.

The chain couples TRBV7-2 to TRBJ2-1, with D perhaps matching TRBD1 (5 bases). V lost 4 bases and J lost 0, with 10 bases in between. The germline CDR1 and CDR2 sequences are SGHTA and FQGNSA. There are 15 residues in the CDR3. In DNA, the CDR3 is TGTGCCAGCAGCTCCGGACATAGCTCCTACAATGAGCAGTTCTTC. This encodes CASSSGHSSYNEQFF.

The chain uses TRBV5-8 and TRBJ2-3; the match to TRBD1 covers 9 bases. CDR3 length equals 15 residues. Per the germline V gene, CDR1 is SGHTS and CDR2 is YDEGEE. Unmatched junction bases numbered 3, after V lost 0 bases and J lost 4 bases. CDR3 sequence: CASSLDRGHADTQYF. The CDR3 coding sequence is TGTGCCAGCAGCTTGGACAGGGGGCATGCAGATACGCAGTATTTT. The whole variable domain, filled in from reference TRBV5-8 and TRBJ2-3, reads EAGVTQSPTHLIKTRGQQATLRCSPISGHTSVYWYQQALGLGLQFLLWYDEGEERNRGNFPPRFSGRQFPNYSSELNVNALELEDSALYLCASSLDRGHADTQYFGPGTRLTVL.

This clone has a handful of counts. The CDR3 loop is CASSLRGRLALVGGGHPYNEQFF. CDR3 DNA: TGTGCCAGCAGCCTAAGAGGACGTCTGGCGTTAGTTGGCGGGGGTCACCCCTACAATGAGCAGTTCTTC. The V gene is TRBV2, the J gene TRBJ2-1; 7 positions match TRBD2. After removal of 6 bases from V and 2 bases from J, the junction contained 31 bases not matched to a gene. The CDR3 sequence is 23 residues long. Germline loops: CDR1 SNHLY, CDR2 FYNNEI.

The V call is TRBV5-1, the J call TRBJ2-5, with 9 bases matching TRBD2. CDR3 length: 14 amino acids. The junction had 1 base not matched to a gene; V was cut back by 1 base and J by 3 bases. CDR1 SGHRS and CDR2 YFSETQ come from the germline V gene. CDR3 coding DNA: TGCGCCAGCAGCTTGTTAGCGGGGGAAGAGACCCAGTACTTC. It codes for CASSLLAGEETQYF.

CDR3 nucleotide sequence: TGTGCCAGCAGCTCCTGGACAGGGGGCGTCGACGAGCAGTACTTC. The encoded protein is CASSSWTGGVDEQYF. The rearrangement links TRBV7-8 to TRBJ2-7; 11 bases agree with TRBD1. With 4 bases clipped from V and 5 bases from J, the junction kept 7 bases outside the gene matches. The germline V gene encodes CDR1 SGHVS and CDR2 FQNEAQ. The CDR3 loop spans 15 amino acids.